The entry below gives a single T cell receptor beta chain sequence along with its context. Its antigen is still unknown. TCRbeta library preparation incorporated unique molecular identifiers. TCRdb reanalysed the PCR reads using MiXCR and keeps one entry per CDR3 protein. The sample records some 830,000 distinct CDR3 sequences, around 15% being singletons. The sample originates from a study of T-cell reconstitution after alpha-beta-depleted transplantation in children. Germline V gene sequence: CDR1 SGHRS, CDR2 YFSETQ. With 1 base removed from V and 6 bases from J, the gap between germline ends came to 11 bases. There are 13 residues in the CDR3. Whole-study findings and limits: Reported findings indicate that, about two months after transplant, alpha-beta T cells came from several hundred expanded clones, which were derived from non-depleted graft cells. T-cell numbers and diversity one year post-transplant derived largely from freshly generated T cells. For some patients, TCRbeta diversity was high at day 60 because of recipient T cells and thymic progenitors that survived.

This sequence was found in a male patient under 18 who had a stem cell transplant for acute lymphoblastic leukemia, so the T cells may come from the graft donor. The source was PBMCs, mostly from graft donor cells, collected 360 days after TCRalphabeta/CD19-depleted stem cell transplant. The chain links TRBV5-1 to TRBJ2-7; D ambiguous. The CDR3 DNA is TGCGCCAGCAGCTTGAGTCAGAACGGCGAGCAGTACTTC. Translation: CASSLSQNGEQYF.